One TCR beta chain is described in this entry. The antigen is unknown. V gave up 5 bases and J gave up 8 bases, with 19 bases separating them. The CDR3 contains 14 residues. Germline CDR1 LNHDA, CDR2 SQIVND (reference sequence). The source of the sample is a study of T cell clonotyping in hematopoietic cell transplantation. Study observations and caveats: At the given depth, recipient repertoires were over 95% de novo clonotypes.

Sequenced by immunoSEQ multiplex PCR; TCRdb stores in-frame clones only, minus some. Among roughly 42,000 clones listed, 94% were seen once. The source is a woman between 50 and 59 years old in good health. Some clones in this sample may be carry-over from other donors' samples. The chain joins TRBV19 to TRBJ2-7; D gene uncertain. The sample comprised peripheral blood mononuclear cells. The CDR3 reads CASSWESRDPKQYF. CDR3 nucleotide sequence: TGTGCCAGTAGTTGGGAATCCCGAGACCCAAAGCAGTACTTC.